Reported below is one TCR beta chain. Its antigen is as yet unknown. A J-beta primer mix and a sample-barcoded 5' primer were used in a second PCR of roughly 6 to 11 cycles. Tagging of each cDNA molecule was performed by a template-switch adaptor with 12 random nucleotides. A single record per CDR3 protein comes from TCRdb applying MiXCR to the 5' RACE reads. The sample has 650,000 to 1,000,000 distinct CDR3 sequences, 46% seen once. The CDR3 length is 16 residues. Germline loops: CDR1 DFQATT, CDR2 SNEGSKA (reference sequence). J gave up 3 bases and V 2 bases, and 10 bases lay outside the gene matches. This sample stems from a study of blood T cells in healthy people across ages. Study observations and caveats: The fall in TCR beta diversity per million T cells was roughly linear with age. It was held that the diversity estimates obtained from one million T cells were underestimates. PBMCs went unsorted, and a conclusive naive versus antigen-experienced comparison was therefore prevented.

This receptor was identified in a man at least 80 years old in good health. The sequenced sample consisted of blood. V is TRBV20-1 and J is TRBJ2-1; 7 bases are shared with TRBD2. The DNA of the CDR3 is TGCAGTGCTAGACTTTTCGCGGGAGAGGACTACAATGAGCAGTTCTTC. It is translated as CSARLFAGEDYNEQFF.